The T cell receptor beta chain under discussion was sequenced for a study of T cells in women clearing cervical HPV infection. The overall study: Cases: HPV16-related CIN3 or worse on histology, a couple of invasive cancers.

A word on this clone: Its antigen is currently unknown. The CDR3 is cut off 3 residues early in the read; its end comes from the germline J gene.

Clones were sequenced by immunoSEQ multiplex PCR, and TCRdb holds only the in-frame ones, with some missing. The table counts roughly 30,000 clones; roughly 3.6% lies in the top ten. Overall study findings and caveats: Cases carried less TRBV6-7 than controls: approximately 0.1% versus 0.16%. CIN3+ cases had significantly higher TCR repertoire richness than controls, but evenness did not differ.

From germline, CDR1 is MNHNS and CDR2 SASEGT. The CDR3 length is 13 residues. The chain uses TRBV6-1 and TRBJ1-2; D possibly corresponds to TRBD1 (5 bases). The source is a woman between 18 and 70 years old with a cervical HPV16 infection that either progressed to CIN3+ or cleared (not recorded which). Source material: blood buffy coat. The sequenced part of the CDR3 DNA is TGTGCCAGCAGTGCTCCTAGACAGTGGGGC. Its translation: CASSAPRQWG. The CDR3 as a whole reads CASSAPRQWGYTF.